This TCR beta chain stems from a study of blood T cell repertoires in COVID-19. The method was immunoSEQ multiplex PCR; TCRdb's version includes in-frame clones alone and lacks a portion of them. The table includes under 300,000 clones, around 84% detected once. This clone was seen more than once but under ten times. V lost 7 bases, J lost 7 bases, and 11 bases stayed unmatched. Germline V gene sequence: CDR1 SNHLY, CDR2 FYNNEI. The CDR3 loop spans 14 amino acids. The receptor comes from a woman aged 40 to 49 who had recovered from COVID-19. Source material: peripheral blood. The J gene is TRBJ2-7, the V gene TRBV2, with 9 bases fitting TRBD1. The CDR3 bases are TGTGCCAGCACCGACCGGGACAGGGTCTGGGAGCAGTACTTC. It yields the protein CASTDRDRVWEQYF. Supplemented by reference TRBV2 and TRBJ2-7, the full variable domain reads EPEVTQTPSHQVTQMGQEVILRCVPISNHLYFYWYRQILGQKVEFLVSFYNNEISEKSEIFDDQFSVERPDGSNFTLKIRSTKLEDSAMYFCASTDRDRVWEQYFGPGTRLTVT.